This TCR beta chain appears in the sequencing data of a study of a mutant IDH1 vaccine in newly diagnosed glioma (TCRdb year 2021). Notes on the research overall: Of the approximately 35 treated patients, about 60% were male and 37.5% were female, and the mean age was approximately 40 years. Prior to enrollment, patients had been given standard therapy consisting of radiotherapy alone, temozolomide alone, or radiochemotherapy with temozolomide, with the combination given to most patients. Peripheral blood was collected at six visits: V03 (baseline), V05, V07, V10, V12 and V13. For exploratory analyses, longitudinal TCRB deep sequencing was carried out in about two dozen treated patients wherever samples were available. Study-wide conclusions, independent of this receptor: According to the authors, sample limitations meant that analyses of patient blood samples could not be reproduced. PBMC samples for TCRB deep sequencing were selected based on availability. Pseudoprogression appeared unrelated to alterations in the top peripheral T cell clonotypes detected by TCRB sequencing. Vaccine-induced immune responses across multiple MHC alleles were detected in 90% to 95% of patients.

As to this clone: The antigen it binds to is not known. No base qualities exist here, and no much larger clone lies one base off it.

Per the publication, the time point label means: baseline, week 1 (first vaccination visit). The treatment or condition label, as the study defines it: pre-vaccination baseline after standard-of-care therapy. Donors had newly diagnosed WHO grade 3 or 4 IDH1-mutant astrocytomas with loss of nuclear ATRX. The samples were drawn from NOA16, a multicentre, single-arm, open-label phase I trial in Germany that tested a mutant IDH1 peptide vaccine in humans for the first time. Visit V03 blood draws served as the baseline sample for immunogenicity testing. Genomic DNA for TCRB sequencing was extracted from EDTA blood using the DNeasy Blood and Tissue Kit. Taken from the germline V gene, the CDR1 and CDR2 loops are LGHNA and YSLEER. The germline V end is reduced by 7 bases and the J end by 3 bases; junction bases left unmatched: 6. Including the terminal cysteine and phenylalanine, the CDR3 comprises 14 residues. The retained sequence is limited to the CDR3, 42 bases, with the frame set at the first base.

The library was obtained by the immunoSEQ multiplex PCR assay. Rearranged TCR beta chain sequences were amplified using the hsTCRB Kit according to the manufacturer's protocol. An Illumina MiSeq was used to sequence the TCRB libraries. The original methods were these. The proprietary platform of the kit vendor was used for demultiplexing, trimming and gene mapping. Sourced from immuneACCESS, this table was stored by TCRdb with only in-frame sequences that have V and J called. A share of the clones is absent; for the studies checked, an unresolved V gene accounts for under half, and the remainder has no known explanation. The V and J calls and the clone size are those of that table, but D and trimming were determined from the DNA. The sample table records 80,000 to 100,000 clones; roughly 78% of these occur just once. The top ten clonotypes cover around 7% of the sample.

The origin of this receptor is a man aged 40-49 years with glioma. In this chain, TRBV4-3 is recombined with TRBJ1-2; TRBD1 fits 9 bases in the junction. The sequencing here drew on PBMCs, taken from a glioma patient treated with radiotherapy, temozolomide or both. The sequence in DNA is TGCGCCAGCAAACGGACAGGGGAGGACTATGGCTACACCTTC. This gives the protein CASKRTGEDYGYTF.